This T cell receptor (beta chain) stems from a study of regulatory T cells in long-lasting Graves disease. Study details: To qualify as persistent, Graves' disease required over 5 years of antithyroid drugs with positive TSH receptor antibodies.

This CDR3 has 11 amino acids. Germline V lookup: CDR1 PRHDT, CDR2 FYEKMQ (reference sequence). Described time point: persistent/refractory GD, antithyroid drugs over 5 years with positive TRAb. Construction of the TCR library relied on RNA isolated from PBMCs. Roughly 10 milliliters of peripheral blood were drawn into EDTA tubes. A remark on this clonotype: The junction departs from germline at one end; a sequencing error may be responsible.

CDR3-region Arm-PCR and iRepertoire HTBI primers produced the TCR beta libraries. How the authors handled the data: Segment identification across samples yielded roughly 62 TRBV and around 13 TRBJ segments. In TCRdb, the multiplex PCR reads were re-called with MiXCR into one record per CDR3 protein. These V and J calls derive from TCRdb rather than the authors' analysis. Of about 660,000 distinct CDR3 sequences listed, about 30% are singletons. The rearrangement links TRBV13 to TRBJ2-6, with D possibly called TRBD1 or TRBD2 (6 bases each). This sequence originates from a female donor with Graves disease. The sample here was peripheral blood mononuclear cells (PBMCs), taken when the disease was refractory, from a patient treated with antithyroid drugs. The DNA of the CDR3 is TGTGCCAGCAGCTTAGAGGGGGGAGCTCATTTC. Its translation: CASSLEGGAHF.